Each of the 26 T cell receptor beta chains below was sequenced from the same sample in a study of shared clonotypes between healthy human individuals. Measured with immunoSEQ multiplex PCR; TCRdb has only the in-frame clones, and not every one. The sample contains roughly 2.2 million clones, 93% of which appear only once. The sequencing input was naive CD4+ T cells from PBMCs. Regarding subset: CD45RA+ positively selected. The receptors were gathered from a young man in good health. Some clones in this sample may be carry-over from other donors' samples.

The genes are TRBV2 and TRBJ2-7, with D unclear. V lost 4 bases, J lost 2 bases, and 12 bases lay in between. Germline assignment: CDR1 SNHLY and CDR2 FYNNEI. The CDR3 has 14 amino acids. The CDR3 spells CASSAEQITYEQYF. CDR3 DNA sequence: TGTGCCAGCAGTGCCGAGCAGATTACCTACGAGCAGTACTTC.

This chain joins TRBV6-1 and TRBJ1-1; 11 nucleotides agree with TRBD1. The germline gives CDR1 MNHNS, CDR2 SASEGT. The CDR3 runs 15 residues. The V segment lost 7 bases and the J segment 4 bases; nucleotides outside the gene matches: 8. The CDR3 spells CASTTTGTGGTEAFF. DNA of the CDR3: TGTGCCAGCACCACCACCGGGACAGGGGGCACTGAAGCTTTCTTT.

The V and J genes are TRBV5-1 and TRBJ1-5; possibly TRBD1 for D (6 bases). From germline, CDR1 is SGHRS and CDR2 YFSETQ. Trimming removed 4 bases at V and 2 bases at J, with 13 bases between. This CDR3 contains 15 residues. The CDR3 is CASSVGGAGNQPQHF. The CDR3 DNA follows: TGCGCCAGCAGCGTGGGGGGCGCGGGCAATCAGCCCCAGCATTTT.

The chain combines TRBV19 with TRBJ2-5, with 9 bases aligning to TRBD2. Germline V gene data show CDR1 as LNHDA and CDR2 as SQIVND (reference sequence). The length of the CDR3 is 17 residues. The ends lost 4 bases at V and 5 bases at J; junction bases unmatched: 14. The CDR3 spells CASSNHLAGDHPETQYF. DNA for the CDR3: TGTGCCAGTAGTAACCACTTAGCGGGAGACCACCCTGAGACCCAGTACTTC.

This chain connects TRBV14 to TRBJ1-5, with TRBD1 matching 11 bases. Per the germline V gene, CDR1 is SGHDN and CDR2 is FVKESK. The junction had 8 bases not matched to a gene; V was cut back by 1 base and J by 6 bases. CDR3 length: 17 residues. The CDR3 DNA is TGTGCCAGCAGCCAAGGTGTCGGACAGGGGGCCTTTCAGCCCCAGCATTTT. Its translation is CASSQGVGQGAFQPQHF.

For this clone: Additional DNA sequences in this sample encode the identical CDR3. The chain uses TRBV5-1 and TRBJ2-5, with 7 bases fitting TRBD1. CDR1 is SGHRS and CDR2 is YFSETQ in the germline V gene. After removal of 3 bases from V and 5 bases from J, the junction contained 7 bases not matched to a gene. The CDR3 spans 14 residues. In nucleotides, the CDR3 is TGCGCCAGCAGCTCGCAGGGGGTGGAGGAGACCCAGTACTTC. The encoded protein is CASSSQGVEETQYF.

The chain recombines TRBV6-6 with TRBJ2-7, with D perhaps given as TRBD1 or TRBD2 (5 bases each). Germline V lookup: CDR1 MNHNY, CDR2 SVGAGI (reference sequence). This CDR3 is 14 amino acids long. Deletions cut 5 bases from V and 6 bases from J, with 17 bases between. CDR3 nucleotides: TGTGCCAGCAGTCGTCCCGGGACCAGCTTCGAGCAGTACTTC. The encoded protein is CASSRPGTSFEQYF.

The chain has TRBV10-3 and TRBJ2-1; a weak D match, TRBD2 (6 bases). The CDR3 has 14 amino acids. Germline CDR1 and CDR2: ENHRY and SYGVKD. Trimming left V 6 bases short and J 6 bases short, with 15 bases between. CDR3 region: CAIRNEAGGNEQFF. The CDR3 DNA sequence: TGTGCCATCAGGAACGAGGCCGGGGGCAATGAGCAGTTCTTC.

V is TRBV6-1 and J is TRBJ2-3, with 11 bases aligning to TRBD2. Germline-derived CDR1 and CDR2 are MNHNS and SASEGT. Trimming at V came to 8 bases and at J to 4 bases, leaving 5 bases not matched to a gene. The length of the CDR3 is 14 residues. CDR3 DNA sequence: TGTGCCAGCGTAGCGGGAGGGTTTCCAGATACGCAGTATTTT. Translated, it gives CASVAGGFPDTQYF.

V usage is TRBV7-9 and J usage is TRBJ2-3; 12 nucleotides align to TRBD2. Germline-derived CDR1 and CDR2 are SEHNR and FQNEAQ (reference sequence). This CDR3 has 14 residues. Trimming removed 7 bases from V and 7 bases from J; junction bases left unmatched: 6. For the CDR3, the DNA is TGTGCCAGCATCGACGGACTAGCGGGGTATACGCAGTATTTT. This encodes CASIDGLAGYTQYF.

The chain links TRBV7-3 to TRBJ1-3, with TRBD1 as a possible D gene (6 bases). Trimming stripped 2 bases from V and 2 bases from J, with 7 bases between. The CDR3 runs 14 residues. Germline assignment: CDR1 SGHTA and CDR2 FQGTGA. The DNA of the CDR3 is TGTGCCAGCAGCTTACCAGGGGCTGGAAACACCATATATTTT. Translation: CASSLPGAGNTIYF.

This clone has only one observation. This same CDR3 is encoded by further DNA sequences in the sample. The genes are TRBV28 and TRBJ1-5; no reliable D call. Trimming shortened V by 9 bases and J by 1 base, and 7 bases separated the two germline ends. Germline values: CDR1 MDHEN, CDR2 SYDVKM. There are 12 residues in the CDR3. CDR3 in DNA: TGTGCCAGTCGCCAGAGCAATCAGCCCCAGCATTTT. This codes for CASRQSNQPQHF.

The chain combines TRBV5-6 with TRBJ1-2; D unclear. Germline loops: CDR1 SGHDT, CDR2 YYEEEE. The CDR3 contains 14 residues. V lost 0 bases and J lost 4, with 10 bases in between. DNA of the CDR3: TGTGCCAGCAGCTTGGACGGCGGCGCCTATGGCTACACCTTC. It translates to CASSLDGGAYGYTF.

The chain has TRBV5-4 and TRBJ2-6, with D unresolved. The CDR3 is 15 residues long. Trimming shortened V by 4 bases and J by 0 bases, and 8 bases separated the two germline ends. Germline lookup yields CDR1 SGHNT and CDR2 YYREEE (reference sequence). The CDR3 reads CASSPVLSGANVLTF. The CDR3 DNA reads as TGTGCCAGCAGCCCCGTCCTCTCTGGGGCCAACGTCCTGACTTTC.

The genes are TRBV28 and TRBJ2-5; TRBD1 might be the D (5 bases). Germline V CDR1 and CDR2: MDHEN, SYDVKM. With 6 bases removed from V and 3 bases from J, the gap between germline ends came to 11 bases. This CDR3 is 13 amino acids long. This CDR3 is CASRPQGEETQYF. CDR3 nucleotides: TGTGCCAGCAGACCCCAAGGGGAAGAGACCCAGTACTTC.

The chain recombines TRBV6-6 with TRBJ2-7, with D perhaps matching TRBD2 (6 bases). The CDR3 runs 16 residues. Trimming left V 2 bases short and J 3 bases short, with 17 bases between. CDR1 and CDR2 from the germline V gene are MNHNY and SVGAGI (reference sequence). The CDR3 bases are TGTGCCAGCAGTTACGCCCGGGCGAGCGGGTACTACGAGCAGTACTTC. Its translation: CASSYARASGYYEQYF.

About this clone itself: Other DNA sequences in the sample encode the same CDR3. The chain uses TRBV29-1 and TRBJ1-1, with D possibly matching TRBD1 (6 bases). The germline CDR1 and CDR2 sequences are SQVTM and ANQGSEA. The CDR3 covers 12 residues. V was pared by 3 bases and J by 5 bases, with 10 bases between. CDR3 amino acids: CSVERGITEAFF. Written as DNA, the CDR3 is TGCAGCGTTGAGAGGGGGATTACTGAAGCTTTCTTT.

The chain is built from TRBV27 and TRBJ1-3, with D perhaps matching TRBD1 (5 bases). From germline, CDR1 is MNHEY and CDR2 SMNVEV (reference sequence). This CDR3 comprises 15 residues. The ends were cut back, 6 bases at V and 0 bases at J, with 12 bases in the middle. The CDR3 loop is CASSFQGSSGNTIYF. The CDR3 DNA reads as TGTGCCAGCAGCTTCCAGGGAAGCTCTGGAAACACCATATATTTT.

The gene calls are TRBV7-3 and TRBJ2-1; D remains unclear. Trimming removed 5 bases at V and 15 bases at J, with 17 bases between. This CDR3 is 12 amino acids long. Germline V gene sequence: CDR1 SGHTA, CDR2 FQGTGA. DNA of the CDR3: TGTGCCAGCAGCCGGGTCGACCGTTCTTTGTTCTTC. The encoded protein is CASSRVDRSLFF. The full variable domain, in which reference TRBV7-3 and TRBJ2-1 provide the parts outside the CDR3, is GAGVSQTPSNKVTEKGKYVELRCDPISGHTALYWYRQSLGQGPEFLIYFQGTGAADDSGLPNDRFFAVRPEGSVSTLKIQRTERGDSAVYLCASSRVDRSLFFGPGTRLTVL.

The J gene is TRBJ1-2, the V gene TRBV19; 9 nucleotides agree with TRBD1. V was clipped by 5 bases and J by 2 bases; unmatched bases: 12. The CDR3 length is 17 residues. Germline CDR1 and CDR2: LNHDA and SQIVND (reference sequence). CDR3 in amino acids: CASSLHGTGKGNYGYTF. CDR3 bases: TGTGCCAGTAGTCTTCATGGGACAGGGAAGGGAAACTATGGCTACACCTTC.

This chain connects TRBV6-1 to TRBJ1-2; no clear D gene. This CDR3 has 14 amino acids. Between the trimmed V and J ends, which lost 2 bases and 0 bases, there was a span of 7 bases. Germline V gene sequence: CDR1 MNHNS, CDR2 SASEGT. DNA of the CDR3: TGTGCCAGCAGTGAACTGGGTTCTAACTATGGCTACACCTTC. The encoded protein is CASSELGSNYGYTF.

The chain is built from TRBV6-5 and TRBJ2-3; 9 bases agree with TRBD2. Looked up from germline, CDR1 is MNHEY and CDR2 is SVGAGI. This CDR3 has 12 amino acids. The V and J ends lost 8 bases and 5 bases, in that order; junction bases with no gene match: 2. The DNA for the CDR3 is TGTGCCAGCTGGACTAGCGTAGATACGCAGTATTTT. Amino acid sequence: CASWTSVDTQYF.

V gene TRBV28 combines with J gene TRBJ1-5; 8 bases line up with TRBD1. Germline CDR1 reads MDHEN; CDR2 reads SYDVKM. Losses at the gene ends were 5 bases for V and 0 bases for J; bases not matched to a gene: 9. The CDR3 is 17 residues long. The CDR3 reads CASSPSPGQDSNQPQHF. Here the CDR3 DNA reads TGTGCCAGCAGTCCAAGCCCGGGACAGGATAGCAATCAGCCCCAGCATTTT.

CDR3 DNA sequence: TGTGCCATCAGGGGGACCGGCGGGGCTTTCTTT. It specifies CAIRGTGGAFF. The chain is built from TRBV10-3 and TRBJ1-1; a possible D gene is TRBD1 (5 bases). The CDR3 runs 11 residues. Germline CDR1 is ENHRY and CDR2 is SYGVKD. V lost 6 bases and J lost 11, with 13 bases in between.

The V gene is TRBV6-1, the J gene TRBJ2-6; D uncertain. Germline CDR1 is MNHNS and CDR2 is SASEGT. V was clipped by 2 bases and J by 3 bases, with 11 bases between them. The CDR3 is 16 residues long. CDR3 residues: CASSEYRVSGANVLTF. CDR3 DNA sequence: TGTGCCAGCAGTGAATATCGGGTTAGTGGGGCCAACGTCCTGACTTTC.

Regarding this clone: Other DNA sequences in this specimen translate into the identical CDR3. The J gene is TRBJ2-3, the V gene TRBV4-3; 9 bases agree with TRBD2. CDR3 length equals 15 residues. Germline V gene data show CDR1 as LGHNA and CDR2 as YSLEER. Losses at the gene ends were 1 base for V and 3 bases for J; bases not matched to a gene: 2. In DNA form, the CDR3 reads TGCGCCAGCAGCCAAGCCCTAGCGGGAACAGATACGCAGTATTTT. Translating it yields CASSQALAGTDTQYF.